The 9 T cell receptor beta chains given below trace back to one sample, sequenced in a study of Tregs in tolerant kidney transplant recipients (dated by TCRdb to about 2019). Libraries were constructed by the immunoSEQ multiplex PCR assay. TCRdb's version of the immuneACCESS table is confined to in-frame rearrangements and falls short of the full clone set. An unresolved V gene accounts for under half of the shortfall where checked; the remainder is of unknown origin. This sample gives about 81,000 clones in total; roughly nine tenths of them show up just once. The ten largest clones represent roughly 1.6% of the sample. Related donors were used in the transplants with nonmyeloablative bone marrow transplantation, and mixed chimerism was transient in the human trials. Specimen: CD4+ T cells from blood (PBMCs), collected 24 months after the transplant. These receptors all stem from a human patient who received a combined kidney and bone marrow transplant. After a transplant, some of the T cells may come from the graft donor.

The chain has TRBV7-2 and TRBJ2-3; TRBD2 aligns across 9 bases. The CDR3 runs 16 residues. V shed 1 base, J shed 6 bases, and the junction held 8 bases outside the gene matches. CDR1 SGHTA and CDR2 FQGNSA come from the germline V gene. CDR3 sequence: CASSLVGGGAVDTQYF. The CDR3 nucleotides are TGTGCCAGCAGCTTAGTTGGCGGGGGGGCGGTGGATACGCAGTATTTT.

The chain employs TRBV9 and TRBJ1-3; D possibly corresponds to TRBD1 (6 bases). The V end was cut by 0 bases, the J end by 0 bases, with 19 bases between. This CDR3 is 19 amino acids long. Germline CDR1 SGDLS, CDR2 YYNGEE. The DNA for the CDR3 is TGTGCCAGCAGCGTAGGCGGGGGAGGACAGCCAATCTCTGGAAACACCATATATTTT. Its translation: CASSVGGGGQPISGNTIYF.

The chain uses TRBV27 and TRBJ1-1; 9 nucleotides agree with TRBD1. Unmatched junction bases numbered 9, after V lost 5 bases and J lost 5 bases. Germline V CDR1 and CDR2: MNHEY, SMNVEV (reference sequence). The CDR3 totals 15 residues. The CDR3 DNA follows: TGTGCCAGCAGTCCTTGGACAGGGGTGGGGACTGAAGCTTTCTTT. Translated, it gives CASSPWTGVGTEAFF.

The CDR3 protein is CASGTGPPSSSYEQYF. As DNA, the CDR3 is TGTGCCTCCGGGACAGGGCCCCCCTCGAGCTCCTACGAGCAGTACTTC. The genes are TRBV5-6 and TRBJ2-7; 9 bases are shared with TRBD1. The CDR3 totals 16 residues. Per the germline V gene, CDR1 is SGHDT and CDR2 is YYEEEE. The ends lost 10 bases at V and 0 bases at J; junction bases unmatched: 14.

The J gene is TRBJ2-7, the V gene TRBV7-2, with 12 bases aligning to TRBD2. V trimming: 1 base; J trimming: 4 bases; junction bases outside the gene matches: 5. The CDR3 is made up of 16 amino acids. The germline CDR1 and CDR2 sequences are SGHTA and FQGNSA. CDR3 amino acids: CASSLVGGLAGYEQYF. CDR3 coding DNA: TGTGCCAGCAGCTTAGTCGGAGGACTAGCGGGATACGAGCAGTACTTC. Full variable domain (remainder filled in from reference TRBV7-2 and TRBJ2-7): GAGVSQSPSNKVTEKGKDVELRCDPISGHTALYWYRQSLGQGLEFLIYFQGNSAPDKSGLPSDRFSAERTGGSVSTLTIQRTQQEDSAVYLCASSLVGGLAGYEQYFGPGTRLTVT.

V gene TRBV10-3 combines with J gene TRBJ1-1; unclear D gene. The germline gives CDR1 ENHRY, CDR2 SYGVKD. This CDR3 spans 15 amino acids. V shed 0 bases and J shed 0 bases, with 8 bases lying between them. CDR3 amino acids: CAISESSGMNTEAFF. CDR3 nucleotide sequence: TGTGCCATCAGTGAGTCGTCAGGTATGAACACTGAAGCTTTCTTT.

The J gene is TRBJ1-1, the V gene TRBV23-1, with 10 bases identical to TRBD1. TRBV23-1 is an open reading frame whose function is uncertain. The CDR3 is 18 residues long. V dropped 3 bases and J dropped 1; count of bases not matched to a gene: 11. This CDR3 reads CASSHRGGTGAGNTEAFF. The DNA of the CDR3 is TGCGCCAGCAGTCACCGGGGCGGGACAGGGGCAGGGAACACTGAAGCTTTCTTT.

The rearrangement uses TRBV5-1 and TRBJ2-2; D call uncertain. Germline-derived CDR1 and CDR2 are SGHRS and YFSETQ. The CDR3 is made up of 14 amino acids. V was cut by 0 bases and J by 7 bases, with 10 bases left in between. CDR3: CASSLVSEIGELFF. In DNA form, the CDR3 reads TGCGCCAGCAGCTTGGTCAGTGAAATCGGGGAGCTGTTTTTT.

The chain carries TRBV4-1 and TRBJ2-2, with 7 bases that match TRBD2. V trimming: 0 bases; J trimming: 9 bases; junction bases outside the gene matches: 7. The germline V gene encodes CDR1 MGHRA and CDR2 YSYEKL. This CDR3 region has 15 residues. The CDR3 here is CASSQDLGSGRELFF. CDR3 nucleotide sequence: TGCGCCAGCAGCCAAGATTTGGGAAGCGGGAGGGAGCTGTTTTTT.